Listed here are 5 T cell receptor beta chains from one sample, sequenced in a study of spatial heterogeneity in lung cancer. TCRdb reprocessed the 5' RACE reads via MiXCR and lists one record per CDR3 protein. This table has about 670 distinct CDR3 sequences, 22% appearing once. Documented time point: sample taken at primary tumor resection. The sample here was normal lung tissue next to the tumor, taken at surgery. Receptors were obtained from a male donor with early-stage non-small cell lung cancer.

Sample share makes this clonotype large. Little can be read into the size of this beta chain, an off-target read in a library designed for alpha chains. This chain joins TRBV11-2 and TRBJ2-3; tentatively, D is TRBD1 (6 bases). CDR3 length equals 14 residues. Germline lookup yields CDR1 SGHAT and CDR2 FQNNGV. V lost 5 bases, J lost 3 bases, and 12 bases lay in between. This CDR3 reads CASSPSTGTDTQYF. The DNA of the CDR3 is TGTGCCAGCAGCCCCTCGACAGGAACAGATACGCAGTATTTT.

For this clonotype: A single base separates this from a much larger clone, so it may be a read error. This beta chain lies outside the target of a library built for alpha chains; its clone size means little. CDR3 bases: TGCGCCAACAGCTTGGCCCAGGCCCCAGAGACCCAGTACTTC. Its translation: CANSLAQAPETQYF. The chain is built from TRBV5-1 and TRBJ2-5; D gene uncertain. This CDR3 is built from 14 residues. The germline V gene encodes CDR1 SGHRS and CDR2 YFSETQ.

On this clonotype itself: This beta chain is an off-target read within a library intended for alpha chains, so its frequency means little. V is TRBV27 and J is TRBJ2-2; 9 bases are a match to TRBD2. Looked up from germline, CDR1 is MNHEY and CDR2 is SMNVEV (reference sequence). CDR3 size: 17 residues. The V and J ends lost 5 bases and 4 bases, in that order; junction bases with no gene match: 11. CDR3: CASSPALAGTFTGELFF. The CDR3 DNA is TGTGCCAGCAGTCCTGCGCTAGCGGGGACATTCACCGGGGAGCTGTTTTTT.

Points on this clonotype: The library was built for alpha chains, so this beta chain is an off-target read and its size means little. The chain combines TRBV5-4 with TRBJ2-3, with a possible D match to TRBD2 (5 bases). Germline lookup yields CDR1 SGHNT and CDR2 YYREEE (reference sequence). The CDR3 is 14 amino acids. V was pared by 4 bases and J by 5 bases, with 14 bases between. The CDR3 nucleotides read TGTGCCAGCAGCCCAGGACGGGGTGGAGATACGCAGTATTTT. It specifies CASSPGRGGDTQYF.

Regarding this clonotype: This beta chain is an off-target read within a library intended for alpha chains, so its frequency means little. The chain is built from TRBV20-1 and TRBJ2-1, with 7 bases fitting TRBD2. Germline V gene data show CDR1 as DFQATT and CDR2 as SNEGSKA (reference sequence). The CDR3 is 15 residues long. Trimming removed 2 bases from V and 3 bases from J; junction bases left unmatched: 7. CDR3 sequence: CSARTRGGLYNEQFF. In DNA, the CDR3 is TGCAGTGCTAGAACCCGCGGGGGACTCTACAATGAGCAGTTCTTC.